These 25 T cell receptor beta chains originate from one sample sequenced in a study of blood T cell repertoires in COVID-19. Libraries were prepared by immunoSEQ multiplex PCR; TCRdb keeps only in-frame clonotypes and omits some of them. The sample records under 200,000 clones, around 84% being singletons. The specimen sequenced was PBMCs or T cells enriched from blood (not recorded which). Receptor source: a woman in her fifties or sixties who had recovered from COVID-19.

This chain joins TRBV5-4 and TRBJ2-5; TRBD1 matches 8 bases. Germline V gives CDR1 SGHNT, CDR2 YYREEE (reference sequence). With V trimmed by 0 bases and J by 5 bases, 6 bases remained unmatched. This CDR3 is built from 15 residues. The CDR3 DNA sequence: TGTGCCAGCAGCTTGGATCAGGGGGCGTCGGAGACCCAGTACTTC. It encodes CASSLDQGASETQYF.

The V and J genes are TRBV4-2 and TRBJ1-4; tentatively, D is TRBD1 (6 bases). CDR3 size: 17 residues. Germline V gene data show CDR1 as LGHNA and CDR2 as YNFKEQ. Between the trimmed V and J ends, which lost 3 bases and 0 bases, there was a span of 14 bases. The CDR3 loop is CASSQGGADTTNEKLFF. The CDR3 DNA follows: TGTGCCAGCAGCCAGGGGGGGGCAGACACAACTAATGAAAAACTGTTTTTT.

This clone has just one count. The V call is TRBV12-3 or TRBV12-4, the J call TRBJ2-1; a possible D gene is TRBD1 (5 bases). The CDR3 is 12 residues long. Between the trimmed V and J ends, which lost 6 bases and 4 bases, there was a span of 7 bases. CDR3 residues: CASRAGYNEQFF. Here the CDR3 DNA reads TGTGCCAGCAGGGCAGGGTACAATGAGCAGTTCTTC.

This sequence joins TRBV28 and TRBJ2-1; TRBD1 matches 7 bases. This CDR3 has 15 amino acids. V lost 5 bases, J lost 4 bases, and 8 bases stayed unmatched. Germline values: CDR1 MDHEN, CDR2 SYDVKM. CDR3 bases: TGTGCCAGCAGTCCCCTGGGACAGTATTACAATGAGCAGTTCTTC. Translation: CASSPLGQYYNEQFF.

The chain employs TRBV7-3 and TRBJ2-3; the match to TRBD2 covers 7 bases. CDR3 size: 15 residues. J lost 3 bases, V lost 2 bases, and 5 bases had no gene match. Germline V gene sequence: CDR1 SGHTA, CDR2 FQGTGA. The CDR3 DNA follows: TGTGCCAGCAGCTTATTGGCTAGCGGTACAGATACGCAGTATTTT. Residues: CASSLLASGTDTQYF.

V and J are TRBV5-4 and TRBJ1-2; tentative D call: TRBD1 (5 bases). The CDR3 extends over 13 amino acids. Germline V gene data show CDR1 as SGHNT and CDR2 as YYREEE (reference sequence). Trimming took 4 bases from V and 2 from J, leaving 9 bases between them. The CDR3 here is CASSLGGNYGYTF. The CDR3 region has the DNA TGTGCCAGCAGCCTTGGGGGGAACTATGGCTACACCTTC.

The CDR3 reads CAISGGRNSGNTIYF. DNA of the CDR3: TGTGCCATCAGTGGAGGAAGGAACTCTGGAAACACCATATATTTT. The V call is TRBV10-3, the J call TRBJ1-3; D gene unclear. Germline CDR1 and CDR2: ENHRY and SYGVKD. V was clipped by 4 bases and J by 0 bases, with 10 bases between them. The CDR3 covers 15 residues.

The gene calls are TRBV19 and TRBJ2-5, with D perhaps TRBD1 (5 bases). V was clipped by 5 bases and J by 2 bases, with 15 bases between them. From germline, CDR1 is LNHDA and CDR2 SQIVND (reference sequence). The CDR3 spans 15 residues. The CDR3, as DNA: TGTGCCAGTAGTGATAACAGGTACCTTCAAGAGACCCAGTACTTC. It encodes CASSDNRYLQETQYF.

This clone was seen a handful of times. The CDR3 DNA reads TGCAGTGCCTTTCAGGGCTACGAGCAGTACTTC. Translated: CSAFQGYEQYF. The gene calls are TRBV20-1 and TRBJ2-7, with D perhaps matching TRBD1 (5 bases). V was cut by 6 bases and J by 3 bases, with 9 bases left in between. In germline, CDR1 is DFQATT, CDR2 SNEGSKA (reference sequence). The CDR3 extends over 11 amino acids.

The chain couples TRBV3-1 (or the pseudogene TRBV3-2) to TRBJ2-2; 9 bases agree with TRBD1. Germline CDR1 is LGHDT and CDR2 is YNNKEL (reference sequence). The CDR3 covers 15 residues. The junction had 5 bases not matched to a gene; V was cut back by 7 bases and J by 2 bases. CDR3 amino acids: CASKTGGGNTGELFF. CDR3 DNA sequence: TGTGCCAGCAAAACAGGGGGCGGAAACACCGGGGAGCTGTTTTTT.

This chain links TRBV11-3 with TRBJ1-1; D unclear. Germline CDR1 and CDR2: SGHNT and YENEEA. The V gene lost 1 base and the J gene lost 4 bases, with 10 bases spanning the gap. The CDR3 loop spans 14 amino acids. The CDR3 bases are TGTGCCAGCAGCTTAGTGGCAGTCAGCACTGAAGCTTTCTTT. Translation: CASSLVAVSTEAFF.

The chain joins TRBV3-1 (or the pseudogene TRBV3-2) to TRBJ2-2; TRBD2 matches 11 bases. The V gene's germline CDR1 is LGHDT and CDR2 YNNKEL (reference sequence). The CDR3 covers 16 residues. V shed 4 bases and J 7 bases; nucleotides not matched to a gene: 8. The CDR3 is CASSPGLAAASGELFF. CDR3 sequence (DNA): TGTGCCAGCAGCCCGGGACTAGCGGCCGCTAGCGGGGAGCTGTTTTTT.

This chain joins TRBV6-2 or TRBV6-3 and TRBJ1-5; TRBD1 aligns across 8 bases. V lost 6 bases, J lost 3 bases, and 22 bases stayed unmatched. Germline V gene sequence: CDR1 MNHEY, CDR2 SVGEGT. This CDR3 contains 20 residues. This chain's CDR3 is CASSPRGDRKIYAINQPQHF. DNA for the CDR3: TGTGCCAGCAGCCCAAGGGGGGACAGGAAAATATATGCCATCAATCAGCCCCAGCATTTT.

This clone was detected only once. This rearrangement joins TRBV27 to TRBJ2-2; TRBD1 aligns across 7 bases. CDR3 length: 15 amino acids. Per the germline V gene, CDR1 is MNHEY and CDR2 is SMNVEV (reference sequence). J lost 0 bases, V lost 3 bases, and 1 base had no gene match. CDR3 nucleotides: TGTGCCAGCAGTTTCGGGACAGCGAACACCGGGGAGCTGTTTTTT. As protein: CASSFGTANTGELFF.

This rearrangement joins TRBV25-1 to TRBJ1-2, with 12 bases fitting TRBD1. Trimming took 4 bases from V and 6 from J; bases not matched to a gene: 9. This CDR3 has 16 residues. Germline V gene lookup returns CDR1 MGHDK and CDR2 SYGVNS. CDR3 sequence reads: CASSAPGTGGLNGYTF. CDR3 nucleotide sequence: TGTGCCAGCAGTGCACCCGGGACAGGGGGCCTGAATGGCTACACCTTC.

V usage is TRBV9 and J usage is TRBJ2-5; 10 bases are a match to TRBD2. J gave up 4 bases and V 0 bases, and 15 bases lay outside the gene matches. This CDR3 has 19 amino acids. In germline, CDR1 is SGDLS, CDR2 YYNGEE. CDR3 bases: TGTGCCAGCAGCGTAGGCGGTCTGAGGCTAGCGGGGGACGCAGAGACCCAGTACTTC. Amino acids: CASSVGGLRLAGDAETQYF.

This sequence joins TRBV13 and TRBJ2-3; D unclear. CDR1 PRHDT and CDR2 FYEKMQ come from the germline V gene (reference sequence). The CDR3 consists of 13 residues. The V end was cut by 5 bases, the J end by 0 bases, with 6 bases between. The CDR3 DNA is TGTGCCAGCAGCCGGTTTAGCACAGATACGCAGTATTTT. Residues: CASSRFSTDTQYF.

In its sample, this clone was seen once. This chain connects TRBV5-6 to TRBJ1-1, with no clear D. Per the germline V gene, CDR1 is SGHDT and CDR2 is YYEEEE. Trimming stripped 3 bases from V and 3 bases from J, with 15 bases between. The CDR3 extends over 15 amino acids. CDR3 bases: TGTGCCAGCAGCTCCCCCTTCGGGGTGTACACTGAAGCTTTCTTT. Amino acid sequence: CASSSPFGVYTEAFF.

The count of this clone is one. The CDR3 loop is CASSLRQGNQPQHF. CDR3 DNA sequence: TGTGCCAGCAGCTTGCGGCAGGGGAATCAGCCCCAGCATTTT. This chain uses TRBV7-2 with TRBJ1-5, with D possibly TRBD1 on 6 matching bases. With 3 bases removed from V and 4 bases from J, the gap between germline ends came to 10 bases. Germline assignment: CDR1 SGHTA and CDR2 FQGNSA. CDR3 length: 14 residues.

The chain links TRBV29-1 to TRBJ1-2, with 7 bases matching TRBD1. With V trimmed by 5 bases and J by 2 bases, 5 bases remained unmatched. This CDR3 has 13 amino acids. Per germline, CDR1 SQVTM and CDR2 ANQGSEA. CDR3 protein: CSVPRDSNYGYTF. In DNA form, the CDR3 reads TGCAGCGTTCCCCGGGACAGCAACTATGGCTACACCTTC.

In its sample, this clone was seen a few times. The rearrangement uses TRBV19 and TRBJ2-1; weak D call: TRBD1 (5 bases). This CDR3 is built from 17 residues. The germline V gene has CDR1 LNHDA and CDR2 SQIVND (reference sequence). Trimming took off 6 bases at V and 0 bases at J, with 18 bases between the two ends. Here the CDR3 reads CASRGVSAESSYNEQFF. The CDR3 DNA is TGTGCCAGTAGAGGGGTGTCGGCGGAGAGCTCCTACAATGAGCAGTTCTTC.

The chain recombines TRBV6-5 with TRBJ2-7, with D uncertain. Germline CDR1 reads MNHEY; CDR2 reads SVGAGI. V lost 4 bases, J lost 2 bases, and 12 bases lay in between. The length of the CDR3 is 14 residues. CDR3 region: CASSFGTETYEQYF. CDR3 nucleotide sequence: TGTGCCAGCAGTTTCGGCACAGAGACCTACGAGCAGTACTTC.

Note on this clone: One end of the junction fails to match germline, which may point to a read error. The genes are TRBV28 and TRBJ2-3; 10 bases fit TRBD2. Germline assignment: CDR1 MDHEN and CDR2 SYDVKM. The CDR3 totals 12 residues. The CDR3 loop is CASSLASGSSQF. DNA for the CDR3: TGTGCCAGCAGTTTGGCTAGCGGGAGCAGCCAATTT.

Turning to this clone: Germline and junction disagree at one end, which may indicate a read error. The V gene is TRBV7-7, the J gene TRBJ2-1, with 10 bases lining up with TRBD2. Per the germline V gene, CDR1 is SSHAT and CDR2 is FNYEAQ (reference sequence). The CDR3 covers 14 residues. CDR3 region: CASSRAGGPSEQFF. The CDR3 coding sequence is TGTGCTAGCAGCCGAGCGGGGGGGCCCAGTGAGCAGTTCTTC.

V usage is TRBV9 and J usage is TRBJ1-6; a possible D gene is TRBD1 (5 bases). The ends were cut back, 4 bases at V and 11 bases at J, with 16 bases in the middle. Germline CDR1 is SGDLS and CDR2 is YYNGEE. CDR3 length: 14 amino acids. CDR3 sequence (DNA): TGTGCCAGCAGCACGGGACTAACCAGGACACCCCTCCACTTT. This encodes CASSTGLTRTPLHF.